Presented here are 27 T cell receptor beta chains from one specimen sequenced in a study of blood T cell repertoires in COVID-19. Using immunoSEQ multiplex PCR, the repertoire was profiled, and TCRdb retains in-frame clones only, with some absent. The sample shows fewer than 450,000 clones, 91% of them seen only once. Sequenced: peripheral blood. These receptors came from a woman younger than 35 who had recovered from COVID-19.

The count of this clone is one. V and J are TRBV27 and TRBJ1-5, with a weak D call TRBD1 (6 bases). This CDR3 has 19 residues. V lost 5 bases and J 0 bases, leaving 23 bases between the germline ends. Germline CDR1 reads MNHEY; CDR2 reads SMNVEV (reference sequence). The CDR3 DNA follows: TGTGCCAGCAGTCCAGTGGACAGTTTGCTCTCCTATAGCAATCAGCCCCAGCATTTT. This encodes CASSPVDSLLSYSNQPQHF.

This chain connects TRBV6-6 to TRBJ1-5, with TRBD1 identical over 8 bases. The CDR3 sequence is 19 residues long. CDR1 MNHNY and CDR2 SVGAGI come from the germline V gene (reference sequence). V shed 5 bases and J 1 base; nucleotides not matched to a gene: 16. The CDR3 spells CASSLKVPRGRLSNQPQHF. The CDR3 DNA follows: TGTGCCAGCAGTCTAAAGGTCCCCAGGGGGCGTCTAAGCAATCAGCCCCAGCATTTT.

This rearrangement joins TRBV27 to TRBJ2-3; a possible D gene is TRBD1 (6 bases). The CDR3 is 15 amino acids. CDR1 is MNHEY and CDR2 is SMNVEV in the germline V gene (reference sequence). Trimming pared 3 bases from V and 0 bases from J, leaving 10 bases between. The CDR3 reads CASSFDRSSTDTQYF. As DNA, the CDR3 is TGTGCCAGCAGTTTTGACAGGTCTAGCACAGATACGCAGTATTTT.

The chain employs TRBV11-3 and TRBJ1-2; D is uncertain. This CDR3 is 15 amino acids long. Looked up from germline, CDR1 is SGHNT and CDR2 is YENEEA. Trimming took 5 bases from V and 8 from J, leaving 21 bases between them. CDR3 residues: CASSDSSISLDGYTF. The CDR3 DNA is TGTGCCAGCAGCGACTCGAGCATTTCCCTTGACGGCTACACCTTC.

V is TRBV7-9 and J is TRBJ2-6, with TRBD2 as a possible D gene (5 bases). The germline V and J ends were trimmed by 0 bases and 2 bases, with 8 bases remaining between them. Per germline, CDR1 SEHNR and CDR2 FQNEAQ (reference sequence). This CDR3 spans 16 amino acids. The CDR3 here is CASSLAPGTGANVLTF. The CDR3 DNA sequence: TGTGCCAGCAGCTTAGCGCCGGGGACTGGGGCCAACGTCCTGACTTTC.

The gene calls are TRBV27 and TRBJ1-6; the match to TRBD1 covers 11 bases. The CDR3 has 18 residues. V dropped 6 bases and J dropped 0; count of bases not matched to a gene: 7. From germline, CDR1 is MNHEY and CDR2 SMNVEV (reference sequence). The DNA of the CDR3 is TGTGCCAGCAGGAGGACAGGGGGCGCTAGCTCCTATAATTCACCCCTCCACTTT. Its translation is CASRRTGGASSYNSPLHF.

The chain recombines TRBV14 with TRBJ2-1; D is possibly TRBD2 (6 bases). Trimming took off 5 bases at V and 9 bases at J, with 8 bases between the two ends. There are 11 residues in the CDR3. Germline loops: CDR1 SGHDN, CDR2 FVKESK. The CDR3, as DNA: TGTGCCAGCAGCACGGGAGTTGAGCAGTTCTTC. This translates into CASSTGVEQFF.

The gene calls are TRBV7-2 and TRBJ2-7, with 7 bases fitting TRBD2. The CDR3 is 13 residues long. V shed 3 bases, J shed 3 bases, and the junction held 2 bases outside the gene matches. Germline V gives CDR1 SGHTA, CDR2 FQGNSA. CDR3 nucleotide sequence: TGTGCCAGCAGCTTGACGGGGGGCTACGAGCAGTACGTC. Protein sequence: CASSLTGGYEQYV.

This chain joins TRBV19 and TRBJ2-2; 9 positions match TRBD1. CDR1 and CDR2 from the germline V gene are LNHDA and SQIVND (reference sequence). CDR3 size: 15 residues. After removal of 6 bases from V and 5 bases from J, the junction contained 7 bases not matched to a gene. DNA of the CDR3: TGTGCCAGTAGGCCCCGGGACAGGGTGACCGGGGAGCTGTTTTTT. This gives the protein CASRPRDRVTGELFF.

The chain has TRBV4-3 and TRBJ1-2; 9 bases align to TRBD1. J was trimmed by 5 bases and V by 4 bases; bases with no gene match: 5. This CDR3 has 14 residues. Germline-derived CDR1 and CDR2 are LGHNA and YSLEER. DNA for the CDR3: TGCGCCAGCAGCCCCCGACAGGGGGGATATGGCTACACCTTC. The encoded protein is CASSPRQGGYGYTF.

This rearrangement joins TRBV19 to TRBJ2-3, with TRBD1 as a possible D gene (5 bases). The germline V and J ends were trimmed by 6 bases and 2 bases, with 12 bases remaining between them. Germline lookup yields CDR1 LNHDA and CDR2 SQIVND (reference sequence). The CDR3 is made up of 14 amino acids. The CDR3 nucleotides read TGTGCCAGTAGGAAGGACACCGACACAGATACGCAGTATTTT. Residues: CASRKDTDTDTQYF.

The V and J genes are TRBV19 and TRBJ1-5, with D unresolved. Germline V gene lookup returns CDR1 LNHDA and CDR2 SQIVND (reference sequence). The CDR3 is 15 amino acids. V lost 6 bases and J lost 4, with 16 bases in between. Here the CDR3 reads CASRNMGRTNQPQHF. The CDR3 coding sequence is TGTGCCAGTAGGAACATGGGCAGAACTAATCAGCCCCAGCATTTT.

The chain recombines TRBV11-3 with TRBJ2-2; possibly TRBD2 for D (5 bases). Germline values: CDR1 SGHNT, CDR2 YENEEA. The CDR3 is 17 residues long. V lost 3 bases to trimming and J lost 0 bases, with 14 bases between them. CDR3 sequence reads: CASSLFPRVTNTGELFF. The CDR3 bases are TGTGCCAGCAGCTTGTTCCCGAGGGTTACGAACACCGGGGAGCTGTTTTTT.

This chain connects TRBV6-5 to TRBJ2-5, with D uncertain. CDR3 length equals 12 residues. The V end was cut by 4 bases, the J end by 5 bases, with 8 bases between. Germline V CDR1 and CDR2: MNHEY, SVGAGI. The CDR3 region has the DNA TGTGCCAGCAGTTCGTCACGGGAGACCCAGTACTTC. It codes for CASSSSRETQYF.

This chain's CDR3 is CASSTPGHSYEQYV. The CDR3 bases are TGTGCCAGCAGTACACCGGGACACTCCTACGAGCAGTACGTC. The chain joins TRBV6-2 or TRBV6-3 to TRBJ2-7; TRBD1 might be the D (6 bases). The germline CDR1 and CDR2 sequences are MNHEY and SVGEGT. Between the trimmed V and J ends, which lost 5 bases and 0 bases, there was a span of 11 bases. The CDR3 is 14 residues long.

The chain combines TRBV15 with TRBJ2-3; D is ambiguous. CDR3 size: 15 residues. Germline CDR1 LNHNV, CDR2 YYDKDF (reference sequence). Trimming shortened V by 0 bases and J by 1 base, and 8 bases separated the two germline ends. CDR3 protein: CATSRDLAGTDTQYF. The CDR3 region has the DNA TGTGCCACCAGCAGAGATCTGGCGGGCACAGATACGCAGTATTTT.

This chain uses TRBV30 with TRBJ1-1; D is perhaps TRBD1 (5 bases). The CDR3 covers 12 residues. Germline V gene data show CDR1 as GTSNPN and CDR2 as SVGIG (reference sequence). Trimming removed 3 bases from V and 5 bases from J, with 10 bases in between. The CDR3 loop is CAWSFRGTEAFF. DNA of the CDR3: TGTGCCTGGAGCTTCCGGGGGACTGAAGCTTTCTTT. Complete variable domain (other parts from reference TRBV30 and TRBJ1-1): SQTIHQWPATLVQPVGSPLSLECTVEGTSNPNLYWYRQAAGRGLQLLFYSVGIGQISSEVPQNLSASRPQDRQFILSSKKLLLSDSGFYLCAWSFRGTEAFFGQGTRLTVV.

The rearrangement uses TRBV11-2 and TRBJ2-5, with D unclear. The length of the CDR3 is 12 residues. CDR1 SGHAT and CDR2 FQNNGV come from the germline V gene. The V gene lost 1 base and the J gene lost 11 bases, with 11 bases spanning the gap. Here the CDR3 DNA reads TGTGCCAGCAGCTTAGGGGCTTGGGTACAGTACTTC. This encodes CASSLGAWVQYF.

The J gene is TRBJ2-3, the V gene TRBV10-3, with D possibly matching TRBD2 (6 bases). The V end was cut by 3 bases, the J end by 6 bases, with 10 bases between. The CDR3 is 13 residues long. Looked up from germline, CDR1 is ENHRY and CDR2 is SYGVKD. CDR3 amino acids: CAISDGSGDTQYF. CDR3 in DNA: TGTGCCATCAGTGACGGGAGCGGGGATACGCAGTATTTT.

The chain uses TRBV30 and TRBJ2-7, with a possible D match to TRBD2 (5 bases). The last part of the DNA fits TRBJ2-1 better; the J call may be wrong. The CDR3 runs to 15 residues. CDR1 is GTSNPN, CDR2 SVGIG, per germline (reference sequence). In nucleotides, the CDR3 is TGTGCCTGGAGTAGGAGAGGGAGCTCCTACAATGAGCAGTTCTTC. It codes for CAWSRRGSSYNEQFF.

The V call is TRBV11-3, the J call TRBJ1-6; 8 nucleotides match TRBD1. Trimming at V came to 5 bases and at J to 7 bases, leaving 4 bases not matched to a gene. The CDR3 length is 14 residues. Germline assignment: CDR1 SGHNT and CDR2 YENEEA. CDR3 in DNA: TGTGCCAGCAGCCCCAGGACAGGGAATTCACCCCTCCACTTT. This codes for CASSPRTGNSPLHF. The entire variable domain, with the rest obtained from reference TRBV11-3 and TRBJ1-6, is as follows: EAGVVQSPRYKIIEKKQPVAFWCNPISGHNTLYWYLQNLGQGPELLIRYENEEAVDDSQLPKDRFSAERLKGVDSTLKIQPAELGDSAVYLCASSPRTGNSPLHFGNGTRLTVT.

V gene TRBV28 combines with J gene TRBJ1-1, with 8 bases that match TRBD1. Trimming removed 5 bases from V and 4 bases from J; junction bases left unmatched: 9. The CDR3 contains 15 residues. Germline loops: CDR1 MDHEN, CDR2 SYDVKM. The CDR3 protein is CASSGSGTGATEAFF. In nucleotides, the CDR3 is TGTGCCAGCAGTGGTTCCGGGACAGGTGCCACTGAAGCTTTCTTT. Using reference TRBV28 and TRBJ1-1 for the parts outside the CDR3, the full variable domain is DVKVTQSSRYLVKRTGEKVFLECVQDMDHENMFWYRQDPGLGLRLIYFSYDVKMKEKGDIPEGYSVSREKKERFSLILESASTNQTSMYLCASSGSGTGATEAFFGQGTRLTVV.

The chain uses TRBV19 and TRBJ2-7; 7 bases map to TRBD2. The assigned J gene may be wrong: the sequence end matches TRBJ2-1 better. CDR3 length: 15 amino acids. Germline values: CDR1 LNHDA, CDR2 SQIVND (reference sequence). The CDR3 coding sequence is TGTGCCAGTAGTATTGGGCTAGCGGACTACAATGAGCAGTTCTTC. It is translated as CASSIGLADYNEQFF.

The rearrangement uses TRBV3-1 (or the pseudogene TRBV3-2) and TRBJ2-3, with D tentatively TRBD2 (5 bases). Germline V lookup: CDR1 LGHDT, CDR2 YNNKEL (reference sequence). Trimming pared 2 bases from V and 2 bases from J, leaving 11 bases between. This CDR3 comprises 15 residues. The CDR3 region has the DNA TGTGCCAGCAGCCAAATCGGGCTAGCCACAGATACGCAGTATTTT. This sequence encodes CASSQIGLATDTQYF.

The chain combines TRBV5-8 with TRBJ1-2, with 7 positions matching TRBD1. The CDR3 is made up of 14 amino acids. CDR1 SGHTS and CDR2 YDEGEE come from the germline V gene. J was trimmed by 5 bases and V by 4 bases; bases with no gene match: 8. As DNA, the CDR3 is TGTGCCAGCAGCATTGCGACAGGGTTATATGGCTACACCTTC. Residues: CASSIATGLYGYTF.

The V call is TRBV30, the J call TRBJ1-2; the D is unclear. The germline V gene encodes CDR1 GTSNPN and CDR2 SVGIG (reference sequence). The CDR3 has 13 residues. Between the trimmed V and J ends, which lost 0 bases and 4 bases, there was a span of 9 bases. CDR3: CAWSVLGGYGYTF. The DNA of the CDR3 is TGTGCCTGGAGTGTACTTGGAGGCTATGGCTACACCTTC. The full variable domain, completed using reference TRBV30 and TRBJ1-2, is SQTIHQWPATLVQPVGSPLSLECTVEGTSNPNLYWYRQAAGRGLQLLFYSVGIGQISSEVPQNLSASRPQDRQFILSSKKLLLSDSGFYLCAWSVLGGYGYTFGSGTRLTVV.

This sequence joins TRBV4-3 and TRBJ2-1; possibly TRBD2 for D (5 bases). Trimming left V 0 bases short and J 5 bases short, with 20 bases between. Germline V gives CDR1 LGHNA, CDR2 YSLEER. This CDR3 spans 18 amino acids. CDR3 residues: CASSQDLLTVRGNNEQFF. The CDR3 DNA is TGCGCCAGCAGCCAAGATCTTCTGACCGTCCGGGGTAACAATGAGCAGTTCTTC.